The 27 T cell receptor beta chains in this list originate from one sample, sequenced in a study of T cells after yellow fever vaccination. TCRdb analysed the 5' RACE reads with MiXCR anew, one entry per CDR3 protein. The sample has roughly 310,000 distinct CDR3 sequences, 8.7% seen once. The source was PBMCs, collected on the day of the first yellow fever vaccination. The receptors shown here come from a man aged 18 to 30 who received the YFV17D yellow fever vaccine.

This clonotype occurred a few times. This chain links TRBV6-5 with TRBJ2-2; 12 bases fit TRBD2. This CDR3 contains 18 residues. V shed 1 base and J 4 bases; nucleotides not matched to a gene: 7. Germline V lookup: CDR1 MNHEY, CDR2 SVGAGI. For the CDR3, the DNA is TGTGCCAGCAGTTACTACGGGGCTAGCGGGGGGGGCACCGGGGAGCTGTTTTTT. This sequence encodes CASSYYGASGGGTGELFF.

The chain carries TRBV19 and TRBJ2-7; 9 bases agree with TRBD1. The CDR3 runs to 15 residues. V was pared by 10 bases and J by 3 bases, with 13 bases of the junction left unmatched. Germline V CDR1 and CDR2: LNHDA, SQIVND (reference sequence). The CDR3, as DNA: TGTGCCATCTCAACACGTCGGGACAGGGACTACGAGCAGTACGTC. Translated, it gives CAISTRRDRDYEQYV.

In its sample, this clonotype was seen a few times. DNA of the CDR3: TGTGCCAGCAGGCCGACTCGCTCCACAGATACGCAGTATTTT. It is translated as CASRPTRSTDTQYF. This chain uses TRBV28 with TRBJ2-3; D remains unclear. V lost 6 bases to trimming and J lost 2 bases, with 12 bases between them. The CDR3 is made up of 14 amino acids. Germline lookup yields CDR1 MDHEN and CDR2 SYDVKM.

In this sample, this clonotype turned up many times. The chain joins TRBV5-8 to TRBJ1-6; D not resolved. Trimming stripped 1 base from V and 10 bases from J, with 9 bases between. The CDR3 has 13 residues. Germline lookup yields CDR1 SGHTS and CDR2 YDEGEE. The CDR3 region is CASSLLMASPLHF. CDR3 nucleotide sequence: TGTGCCAGCAGCTTGTTGATGGCCTCACCCCTCCACTTT.

This clonotype was seen at least ten times. This chain joins TRBV27 and TRBJ2-1; a possible D gene is TRBD2 (6 bases). Trimming shortened V by 8 bases and J by 2 bases, and 13 bases separated the two germline ends. CDR1 and CDR2 from the germline V gene are MNHEY and SMNVEV (reference sequence). This CDR3 has 14 residues. CDR3 sequence: CASGGTGPYNEQFF. In DNA form, the CDR3 reads TGTGCCAGCGGCGGGACGGGACCCTACAATGAGCAGTTCTTC.

This chain links TRBV20-1 with TRBJ2-3; D remains ambiguous. The germline CDR1 and CDR2 sequences are DFQATT and SNEGSKA (reference sequence). V lost 3 bases and J 2 bases, leaving 9 bases between the germline ends. The CDR3 consists of 13 residues. The CDR3, as DNA: TGCAGTGCTAGGACAAGGACCACAGATACGCAGTATTTT. It specifies CSARTRTTDTQYF.

This clonotype was recorded many times. V is TRBV5-6 and J is TRBJ2-1; no clear D. CDR1 and CDR2 from the germline V gene are SGHDT and YYEEEE. The CDR3 sequence is 15 residues long. V lost 1 base and J 6 bases, leaving 14 bases between the germline ends. This chain's CDR3 is CASSLSGEDSNEQFF. The DNA for the CDR3 is TGTGCCAGCAGCTTGTCTGGGGAAGATAGCAATGAGCAGTTCTTC.

The chain links TRBV12-3 or TRBV12-4 to TRBJ2-5, with D possibly being TRBD2 (6 bases). V lost 6 bases and J lost 2, with 10 bases in between. This CDR3 has 13 amino acids. CDR3 sequence (DNA): TGTGCCAGCAGGGGTGGACTACAAGAGACCCAGTACTTC. Its protein is CASRGGLQETQYF.

This clonotype was seen only a few times. The genes are TRBV12-3 or TRBV12-4 and TRBJ2-7, with D maybe TRBD1 (7 bases). The CDR3 consists of 15 residues. V lost 6 bases to trimming and J lost 4 bases, with 19 bases between them. The CDR3 here is CASSPTPRGTYEQYF. The CDR3 DNA follows: TGTGCCAGCAGCCCCACCCCCAGGGGGACTTACGAGCAGTACTTC.

The rearrangement joins TRBV10-2 to TRBJ2-7; D remains ambiguous. The ends were cut back, 8 bases at V and 7 bases at J, with 24 bases in the middle. The CDR3 loop spans 15 amino acids. Germline-derived CDR1 and CDR2 are WSHSY and SAAADI. The CDR3 DNA reads TGCGCCAGCTTAAGTCCAGGATCCCAACGATGGGAGCAGTACTTC. Translated, it gives CASLSPGSQRWEQYF.

The chain joins TRBV4-3 to TRBJ2-5, with D perhaps assigned TRBD1 or TRBD2 (5 bases each). Trimming pared 1 base from V and 5 bases from J, leaving 14 bases between. The germline V gene encodes CDR1 LGHNA and CDR2 YSLEER. The CDR3 consists of 15 residues. This CDR3 reads CASSQGGSGAETQYF. The CDR3 DNA is TGCGCCAGCAGCCAAGGGGGGTCGGGTGCGGAGACCCAGTACTTC.

This clonotype came up many times. This rearrangement joins TRBV2 to TRBJ2-3; perhaps D is TRBD1 or TRBD2 (5 bases each). This CDR3 comprises 11 residues. Germline assignment: CDR1 SNHLY and CDR2 FYNNEI. Trimming took 7 bases from V and 8 from J, leaving 10 bases between them. In DNA form, the CDR3 reads TGTGCCAGCAACCCGGGACCTACGCAGTATTTT. The encoded protein is CASNPGPTQYF.

This clonotype has ten or more counts. The chain carries TRBV21-1 and TRBJ2-6; the listed D gene, TRBD1, was not tested against the DNA. TRBV21-1 is classified as a pseudogene. There are 17 residues in the CDR3. CDR3 region: CASSKGEGACGANVLTF. CDR3 nucleotides: TGTGCCAGCAGCAAGGGTGAGGGGGCCTGTGGGGCCAACGTCCTGACTTTC.

About this clonotype itself: One end of the junction does not line up with germline, which may come from a read error. The V gene is TRBV20-1, the J gene TRBJ2-7, with 8 bases that match TRBD2. This CDR3 region has 11 residues. Germline loops: CDR1 DFQATT, CDR2 SNEGSKA (reference sequence). The CDR3 spells CSASQGGTSFF. In nucleotides, the CDR3 is TGCAGTGCTAGCCAGGGCGGGACTAGTTTTTTC.

V gene TRBV6-2 or TRBV6-3 combines with J gene TRBJ2-5; D might be TRBD2 (6 bases). Germline V gives CDR1 MNHEY, CDR2 SVGEGT. Trimming took off 5 bases at V and 0 bases at J, with 16 bases between the two ends. The CDR3 runs 16 residues. This chain's CDR3 is CASSDRRGVYQETQYF. CDR3 nucleotides: TGTGCCAGCAGTGACCGACGCGGGGTGTACCAAGAGACCCAGTACTTC.

This clonotype occurred a few times. A junction end diverges from the germline sequence, so it may reflect a read error. V and J are TRBV7-9 and TRBJ2-5, with D perhaps matching TRBD1 (6 bases). Germline V gene sequence: CDR1 SEHNR, CDR2 FQNEAQ (reference sequence). The CDR3 length is 14 residues. CDR3 DNA sequence: TGTGCCTGCAGGGGCCCGGACAGCCAAGAGACCCAGTACTTC. Its protein is CACRGPDSQETQYF.

The rearrangement joins TRBV20-1 to TRBJ2-3; D not certain. Trimming removed 3 bases from V and 1 base from J, with 8 bases in between. The CDR3 loop spans 13 amino acids. CDR1 and CDR2 from the germline V gene are DFQATT and SNEGSKA (reference sequence). The CDR3 sequence: CSASLDGTDTQYF. The DNA for the CDR3 is TGCAGTGCTAGCCTCGACGGCACAGATACGCAGTATTTT.

This clonotype has at least ten counts. The chain carries TRBV10-2 and TRBJ1-2, with 7 bases lining up with TRBD1. Trimming cost V 3 bases and J 4 bases; bases outside gene matches: 8. This CDR3 contains 15 residues. Germline lookup yields CDR1 WSHSY and CDR2 SAAADI. The CDR3 nucleotides read TGCGCCAGCAGTGAAACGGACAGGAACATCTATGGCTACACCTTC. Translation: CASSETDRNIYGYTF.

V is TRBV7-6 and J is TRBJ2-2; D may match TRBD1 or TRBD2 (5 bases each). The germline V gene encodes CDR1 SGHVS and CDR2 FNYEAQ. This CDR3 is built from 15 residues. The V end lost 5 bases, the J end lost 3 bases, and 13 bases lay between the germline ends. CDR3 protein: CASSPQGPDTGELFF. CDR3 nucleotide sequence: TGTGCCAGCAGCCCCCAGGGACCGGACACCGGGGAGCTGTTTTTT.

The rearrangement joins TRBV20-1 to TRBJ2-1; 9 bases are shared with TRBD2. V shed 6 bases and J 4 bases; nucleotides not matched to a gene: 13. In germline, CDR1 is DFQATT, CDR2 SNEGSKA (reference sequence). This CDR3 spans 16 amino acids. CDR3 region: CSAADSGGSYYNEQFF. In DNA form, the CDR3 reads TGCAGTGCAGCTGATAGCGGGGGAAGTTATTACAATGAGCAGTTCTTC.

This clonotype was detected ten times or more. The chain carries TRBV15 and TRBJ1-1, with D hard to call. Trimming pared 0 bases from V and 5 bases from J, leaving 19 bases between. This CDR3 comprises 17 residues. Germline-derived CDR1 and CDR2 are LNHNV and YYDKDF (reference sequence). The CDR3 loop reads CATSRDRSKGVGTEAFF. As DNA, the CDR3 is TGTGCCACCAGCAGAGATAGGTCGAAGGGCGTTGGAACTGAAGCTTTCTTT.

The chain is built from TRBV5-1 and TRBJ2-6, with a tentative D call TRBD1 (7 bases). V was cut by 3 bases and J by 0 bases, with 25 bases left in between. The CDR3 totals 21 residues. Germline values: CDR1 SGHRS, CDR2 YFSETQ. The CDR3 spells CASSSFAFAGQLVSGANVLTF. The DNA of the CDR3 is TGCGCCAGCAGCTCCTTTGCCTTTGCGGGACAGTTAGTCTCTGGGGCCAACGTCCTGACTTTC.

This clonotype was seen at least ten times. J is TRBJ2-1 and V is TRBV5-1, with 12 bases that match TRBD2. CDR3 length equals 17 residues. Trimming at V came to 0 bases and at J to 6 bases, leaving 7 bases not matched to a gene. In germline, CDR1 is SGHRS, CDR2 YFSETQ. CDR3 residues: CASSLGVLAGGPNEQFF. CDR3 nucleotide sequence: TGCGCCAGCAGCTTGGGCGTACTAGCGGGGGGCCCCAATGAGCAGTTCTTC.

The chain recombines TRBV12-3 or TRBV12-4 with TRBJ1-3; weak D call: TRBD1 (6 bases). V lost 7 bases and J 4 bases, leaving 14 bases between the germline ends. The CDR3 runs to 14 residues. CDR3 sequence reads: CASKGQGLGNTIYF. The CDR3, as DNA: TGTGCCAGCAAAGGGCAGGGGCTAGGAAACACCATATATTTT.

This clonotype was observed a few times. The genes are TRBV12-3 or TRBV12-4 and TRBJ2-7; the D gene is possibly TRBD2 (5 bases). V lost 5 bases and J 2 bases, leaving 13 bases between the germline ends. The length of the CDR3 is 14 residues. CDR3 DNA: TGTGCCAGCAGTGGACTCCTCTCGCCCTACGAGCAGTACTTC. Translated: CASSGLLSPYEQYF.

This clonotype was observed a few times. The V call is TRBV19, the J call TRBJ2-1, with D tentatively TRBD2 (7 bases). This CDR3 region has 16 residues. Germline V gene sequence: CDR1 LNHDA, CDR2 SQIVND (reference sequence). The germline V and J ends were trimmed by 6 bases and 13 bases, with 28 bases remaining between them. The DNA of the CDR3 is TGTGCCAGTAGGACTCTGAGCCGACATGGAACGGGGGGCCAGTTCTTC. It codes for CASRTLSRHGTGGQFF.

This clonotype was recorded a few times. This chain links TRBV4-3 with TRBJ1-1; possibly TRBD1 for D (5 bases). This CDR3 comprises 14 residues. V lost 1 base to trimming and J lost 1 base, with 7 bases between them. From germline, CDR1 is LGHNA and CDR2 YSLEER. DNA of the CDR3: TGCGCCAGCAGCCAAGCGGGACGGAACACTGAAGCTTTCTTT. Its translation: CASSQAGRNTEAFF.